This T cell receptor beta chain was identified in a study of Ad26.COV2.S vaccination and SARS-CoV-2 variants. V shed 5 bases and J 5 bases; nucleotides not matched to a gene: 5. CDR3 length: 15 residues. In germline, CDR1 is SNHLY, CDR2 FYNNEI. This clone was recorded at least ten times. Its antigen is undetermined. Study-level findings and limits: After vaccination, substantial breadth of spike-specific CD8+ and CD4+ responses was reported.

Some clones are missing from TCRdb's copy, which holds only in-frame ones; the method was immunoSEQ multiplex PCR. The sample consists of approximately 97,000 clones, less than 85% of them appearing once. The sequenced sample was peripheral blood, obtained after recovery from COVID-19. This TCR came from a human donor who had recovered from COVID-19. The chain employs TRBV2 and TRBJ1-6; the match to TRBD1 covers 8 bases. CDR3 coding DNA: TGTGCCAGCAGTTGGGGACAGGAGAATAATTCACCCCTCCACTTT. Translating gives CASSWGQENNSPLHF.